This TCR beta chain was retrieved from a study of PD-L1 blockade in urothelial cancer. V shed 0 bases and J shed 2 bases, with 9 bases lying between them. CDR3 length equals 14 residues. Germline V gene data show CDR1 as GTSNPN and CDR2 as SVGIG (reference sequence). Libraries were prepared by immunoSEQ multiplex PCR; TCRdb keeps only in-frame clonotypes and omits some of them. This sample carries 35,000 or so clones, 83% of them seen once, and the ten largest clones take approximately 16%. The rearrangement uses TRBV30 and TRBJ2-3; no definite D call. This clonotype was obtained from a man aged 55 to 70 with urothelial cancer. The source was PBMCs, collected around atezolizumab (anti-PD-L1) treatment. CDR3 coding DNA: TGTGCCTGGAGTGTAGGCGGAATCACAGATACGCAGTATTTT. This sequence encodes CAWSVGGITDTQYF. The full variable domain, rest sourced from reference TRBV30 and TRBJ2-3, is SQTIHQWPATLVQPVGSPLSLECTVEGTSNPNLYWYRQAAGRGLQLLFYSVGIGQISSEVPQNLSASRPQDRQFILSSKKLLLSDSGFYLCAWSVGGITDTQYFGPGTRLTVL.